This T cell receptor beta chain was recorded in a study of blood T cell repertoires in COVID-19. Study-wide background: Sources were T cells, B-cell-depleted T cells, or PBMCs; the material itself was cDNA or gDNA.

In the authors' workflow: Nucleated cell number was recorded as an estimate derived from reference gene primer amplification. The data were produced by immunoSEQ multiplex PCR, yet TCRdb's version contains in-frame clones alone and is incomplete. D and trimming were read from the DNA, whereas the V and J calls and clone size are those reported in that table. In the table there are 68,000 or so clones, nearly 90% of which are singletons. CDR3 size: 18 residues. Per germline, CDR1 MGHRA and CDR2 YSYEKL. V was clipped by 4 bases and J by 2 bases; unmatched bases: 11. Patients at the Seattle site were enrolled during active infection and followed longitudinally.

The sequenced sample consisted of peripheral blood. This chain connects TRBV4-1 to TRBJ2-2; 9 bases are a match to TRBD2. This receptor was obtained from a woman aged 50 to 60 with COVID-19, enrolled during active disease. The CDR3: CASSLLGLAGKNTGELFF. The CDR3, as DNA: TGCGCCAGCAGCCTCTTGGGGCTAGCGGGAAAAAACACCGGGGAGCTGTTTTTT.